This T cell receptor (beta chain) was recovered during a study of cytomegalovirus exposure and HLA in healthy donors. Study conclusions and caveats: The tendency of first-cohort TCR clusters to co-occur in the roughly 130 validation repertoires was the finding of a later analysis. In vitro, three CMV-associated chains proved specific for CMV antigens. Reports described diagnosis of cytomegalovirus status by the classifier as highly specific and sensitive.

Using immunoSEQ multiplex PCR, the repertoire was profiled, and TCRdb retains in-frame clones only, with some absent. The sample lists about 65,000 clones; around 90% were seen once. As to this clone: The antigen is not known.

Separate from the approximately 720-subject first cohort, the approximately 120-subject validation cohort was the one that the donors belonged to. J was trimmed by 4 bases and V by 4 bases; bases with no gene match: 10. Germline V CDR1 and CDR2: SGHRS, YFSETQ. This CDR3 has 15 residues. This chain uses TRBV5-1 with TRBJ1-2; TRBD1 matches at 7 bases. The TCR was taken from a woman aged 18-30 years in good health and CMV-seronegative. The sample taken for sequencing was PBMCs. CDR3 region: CASSQGTARLYGYTF. Here the CDR3 DNA reads TGCGCCAGCAGCCAAGGGACAGCTCGCCTCTATGGCTACACCTTC.